This T cell receptor (beta chain) stems from a study of cytomegalovirus exposure and HLA in healthy donors. Study overall: Researchers found that under 90% of 398 genotyped donors fell within the Caucasian-associated ancestry cluster.

Sampled while nominally healthy, donors likely had unrecorded immune exposures. Study conclusions and caveats: Later on, a genetic analysis was performed. It linked a missense variant in DCLRE1C with V- and J-gene trimming of TCR beta. The productive fraction for most TCR beta V segments was about 87% or about 30% in an earlier analysis.

CDR1 is MGHRA, CDR2 YSYEKL, per germline. This CDR3 has 16 residues. V dropped 5 bases and J dropped 7; count of bases not matched to a gene: 10. It was with 60 Vbeta and 13 Jbeta primers that the PCR ran. The method was immunoSEQ multiplex PCR; TCRdb's version includes in-frame clones alone and lacks a portion of them. The table records approximately 89,000 clones, about three fifths of them present only once. With respect to this clone: Antigen unknown.

This clonotype was obtained from a woman aged 30 to 39 in good health and CMV-seropositive. This rearrangement joins TRBV4-1 to TRBJ2-3; 12 positions agree with TRBD1. The sequenced sample was PBMCs. CDR3 amino acids: CASSKGTGGSENTQYF. The CDR3 DNA reads TGCGCCAGCAGCAAGGGGACAGGGGGCAGTGAAAATACGCAGTATTTT.